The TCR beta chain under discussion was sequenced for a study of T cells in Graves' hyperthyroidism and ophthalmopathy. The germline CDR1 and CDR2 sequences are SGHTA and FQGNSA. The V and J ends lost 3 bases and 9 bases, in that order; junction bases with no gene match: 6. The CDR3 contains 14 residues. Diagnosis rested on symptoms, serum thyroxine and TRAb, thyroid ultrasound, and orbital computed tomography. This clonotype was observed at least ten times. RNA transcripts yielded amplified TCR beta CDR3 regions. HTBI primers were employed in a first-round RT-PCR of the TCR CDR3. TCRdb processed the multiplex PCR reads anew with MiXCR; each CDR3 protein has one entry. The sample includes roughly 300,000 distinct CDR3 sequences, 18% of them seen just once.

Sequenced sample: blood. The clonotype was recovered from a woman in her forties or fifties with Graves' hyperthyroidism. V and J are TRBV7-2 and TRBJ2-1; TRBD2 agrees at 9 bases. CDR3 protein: CASSFNSGSSEQFF. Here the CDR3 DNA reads TGTGCCAGCAGCTTTAATAGCGGGAGTAGTGAGCAGTTCTTC.